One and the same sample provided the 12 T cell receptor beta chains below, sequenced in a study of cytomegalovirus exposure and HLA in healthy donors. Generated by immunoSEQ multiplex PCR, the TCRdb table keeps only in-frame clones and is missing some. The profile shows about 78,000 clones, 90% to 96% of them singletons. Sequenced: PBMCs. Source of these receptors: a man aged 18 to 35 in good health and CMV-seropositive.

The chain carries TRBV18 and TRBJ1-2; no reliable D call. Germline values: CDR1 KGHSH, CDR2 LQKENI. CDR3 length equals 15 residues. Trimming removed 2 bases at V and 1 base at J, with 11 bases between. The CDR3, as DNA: TGTGCCAGCTCACCAAAGGGCGGACTTAACTATGGCTACACCTTC. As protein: CASSPKGGLNYGYTF.

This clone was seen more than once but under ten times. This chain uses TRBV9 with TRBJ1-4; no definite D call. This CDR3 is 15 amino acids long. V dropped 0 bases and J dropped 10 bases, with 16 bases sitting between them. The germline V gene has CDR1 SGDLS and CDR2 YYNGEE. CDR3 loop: CASSVGDIRRAKLFF. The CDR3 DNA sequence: TGTGCCAGCAGCGTAGGCGACATACGGCGGGCAAAACTGTTTTTT.

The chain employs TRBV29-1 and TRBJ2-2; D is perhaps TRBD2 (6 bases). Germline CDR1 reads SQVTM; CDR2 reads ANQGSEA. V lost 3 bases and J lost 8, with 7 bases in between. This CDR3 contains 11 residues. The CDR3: CSVDGGGELFF. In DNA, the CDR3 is TGCAGCGTTGACGGGGGAGGGGAGCTGTTTTTT.

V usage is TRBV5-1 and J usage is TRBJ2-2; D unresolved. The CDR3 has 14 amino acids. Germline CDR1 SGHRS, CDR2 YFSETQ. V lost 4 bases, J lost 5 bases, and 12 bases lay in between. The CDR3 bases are TGCGCCAGCAGCCGGAGTGGTGAGACCGGGGAGCTGTTTTTT. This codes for CASSRSGETGELFF.

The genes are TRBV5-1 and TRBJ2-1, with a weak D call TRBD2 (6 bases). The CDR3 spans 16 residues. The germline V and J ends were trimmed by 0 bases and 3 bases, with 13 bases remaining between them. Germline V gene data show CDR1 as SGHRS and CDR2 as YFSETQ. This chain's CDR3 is CASSLAGGKLYNEQFF. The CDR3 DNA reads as TGCGCCAGCAGCTTGGCCGGAGGGAAGCTCTACAATGAGCAGTTCTTC. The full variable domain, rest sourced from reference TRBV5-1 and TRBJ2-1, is KAGVTQTPRYLIKTRGQQVTLSCSPISGHRSVSWYQQTPGQGLQFLFEYFSETQRNKGNFPGRFSGRQFSNSRSEMNVSTLELGDSALYLCASSLAGGKLYNEQFFGPGTRLTVL.

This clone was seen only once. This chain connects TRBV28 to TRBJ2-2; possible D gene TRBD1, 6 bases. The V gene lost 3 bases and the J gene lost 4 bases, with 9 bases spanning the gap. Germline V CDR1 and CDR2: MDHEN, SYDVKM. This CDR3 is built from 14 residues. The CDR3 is CASSFQGFTGELFF. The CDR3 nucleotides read TGTGCCAGCAGTTTCCAGGGGTTCACCGGGGAGCTGTTTTTT.

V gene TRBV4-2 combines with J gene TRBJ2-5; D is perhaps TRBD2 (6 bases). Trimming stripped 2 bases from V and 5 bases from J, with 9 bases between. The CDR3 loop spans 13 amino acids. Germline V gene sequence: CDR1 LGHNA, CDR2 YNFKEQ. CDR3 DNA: TGTGCCAGCAGCCAATTTCGGGGGGAGACCCAGTACTTC. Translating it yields CASSQFRGETQYF.

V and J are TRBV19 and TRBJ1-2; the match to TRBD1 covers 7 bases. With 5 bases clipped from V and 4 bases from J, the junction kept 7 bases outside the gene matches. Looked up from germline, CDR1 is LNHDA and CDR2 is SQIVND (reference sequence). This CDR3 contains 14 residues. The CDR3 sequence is CASSLGQDGYGYTF. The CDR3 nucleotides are TGTGCCAGTAGTCTAGGACAGGACGGCTATGGCTACACCTTC.

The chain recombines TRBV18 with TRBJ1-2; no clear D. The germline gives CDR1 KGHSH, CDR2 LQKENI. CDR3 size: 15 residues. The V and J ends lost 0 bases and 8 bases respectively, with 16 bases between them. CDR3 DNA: TGTGCCAGCTCACCACCGACAAAGGTCATCAGGGGCTACACCTTC. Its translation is CASSPPTKVIRGYTF.

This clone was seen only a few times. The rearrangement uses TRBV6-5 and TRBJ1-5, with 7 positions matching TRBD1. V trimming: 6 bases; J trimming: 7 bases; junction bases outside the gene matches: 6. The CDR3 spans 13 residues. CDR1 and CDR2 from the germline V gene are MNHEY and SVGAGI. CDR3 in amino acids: CASSHRGIQPQHF. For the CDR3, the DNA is TGTGCCAGCAGCCACAGGGGAATCCAGCCCCAGCATTTT.

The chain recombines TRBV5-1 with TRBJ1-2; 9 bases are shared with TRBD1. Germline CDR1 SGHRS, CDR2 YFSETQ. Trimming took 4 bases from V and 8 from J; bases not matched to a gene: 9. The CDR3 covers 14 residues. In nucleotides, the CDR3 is TGCGCCAGCAGCGAGGCGGGACAGGGTTTGGGCTACACCTTC. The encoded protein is CASSEAGQGLGYTF.

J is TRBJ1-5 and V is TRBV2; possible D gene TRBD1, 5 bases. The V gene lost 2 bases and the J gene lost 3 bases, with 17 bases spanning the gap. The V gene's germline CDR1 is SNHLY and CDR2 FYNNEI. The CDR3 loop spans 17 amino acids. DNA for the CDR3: TGTGCCAGCAGTGAAATTTTGGGGGAGGGAGACAATCAGCCCCAGCATTTT. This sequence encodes CASSEILGEGDNQPQHF.